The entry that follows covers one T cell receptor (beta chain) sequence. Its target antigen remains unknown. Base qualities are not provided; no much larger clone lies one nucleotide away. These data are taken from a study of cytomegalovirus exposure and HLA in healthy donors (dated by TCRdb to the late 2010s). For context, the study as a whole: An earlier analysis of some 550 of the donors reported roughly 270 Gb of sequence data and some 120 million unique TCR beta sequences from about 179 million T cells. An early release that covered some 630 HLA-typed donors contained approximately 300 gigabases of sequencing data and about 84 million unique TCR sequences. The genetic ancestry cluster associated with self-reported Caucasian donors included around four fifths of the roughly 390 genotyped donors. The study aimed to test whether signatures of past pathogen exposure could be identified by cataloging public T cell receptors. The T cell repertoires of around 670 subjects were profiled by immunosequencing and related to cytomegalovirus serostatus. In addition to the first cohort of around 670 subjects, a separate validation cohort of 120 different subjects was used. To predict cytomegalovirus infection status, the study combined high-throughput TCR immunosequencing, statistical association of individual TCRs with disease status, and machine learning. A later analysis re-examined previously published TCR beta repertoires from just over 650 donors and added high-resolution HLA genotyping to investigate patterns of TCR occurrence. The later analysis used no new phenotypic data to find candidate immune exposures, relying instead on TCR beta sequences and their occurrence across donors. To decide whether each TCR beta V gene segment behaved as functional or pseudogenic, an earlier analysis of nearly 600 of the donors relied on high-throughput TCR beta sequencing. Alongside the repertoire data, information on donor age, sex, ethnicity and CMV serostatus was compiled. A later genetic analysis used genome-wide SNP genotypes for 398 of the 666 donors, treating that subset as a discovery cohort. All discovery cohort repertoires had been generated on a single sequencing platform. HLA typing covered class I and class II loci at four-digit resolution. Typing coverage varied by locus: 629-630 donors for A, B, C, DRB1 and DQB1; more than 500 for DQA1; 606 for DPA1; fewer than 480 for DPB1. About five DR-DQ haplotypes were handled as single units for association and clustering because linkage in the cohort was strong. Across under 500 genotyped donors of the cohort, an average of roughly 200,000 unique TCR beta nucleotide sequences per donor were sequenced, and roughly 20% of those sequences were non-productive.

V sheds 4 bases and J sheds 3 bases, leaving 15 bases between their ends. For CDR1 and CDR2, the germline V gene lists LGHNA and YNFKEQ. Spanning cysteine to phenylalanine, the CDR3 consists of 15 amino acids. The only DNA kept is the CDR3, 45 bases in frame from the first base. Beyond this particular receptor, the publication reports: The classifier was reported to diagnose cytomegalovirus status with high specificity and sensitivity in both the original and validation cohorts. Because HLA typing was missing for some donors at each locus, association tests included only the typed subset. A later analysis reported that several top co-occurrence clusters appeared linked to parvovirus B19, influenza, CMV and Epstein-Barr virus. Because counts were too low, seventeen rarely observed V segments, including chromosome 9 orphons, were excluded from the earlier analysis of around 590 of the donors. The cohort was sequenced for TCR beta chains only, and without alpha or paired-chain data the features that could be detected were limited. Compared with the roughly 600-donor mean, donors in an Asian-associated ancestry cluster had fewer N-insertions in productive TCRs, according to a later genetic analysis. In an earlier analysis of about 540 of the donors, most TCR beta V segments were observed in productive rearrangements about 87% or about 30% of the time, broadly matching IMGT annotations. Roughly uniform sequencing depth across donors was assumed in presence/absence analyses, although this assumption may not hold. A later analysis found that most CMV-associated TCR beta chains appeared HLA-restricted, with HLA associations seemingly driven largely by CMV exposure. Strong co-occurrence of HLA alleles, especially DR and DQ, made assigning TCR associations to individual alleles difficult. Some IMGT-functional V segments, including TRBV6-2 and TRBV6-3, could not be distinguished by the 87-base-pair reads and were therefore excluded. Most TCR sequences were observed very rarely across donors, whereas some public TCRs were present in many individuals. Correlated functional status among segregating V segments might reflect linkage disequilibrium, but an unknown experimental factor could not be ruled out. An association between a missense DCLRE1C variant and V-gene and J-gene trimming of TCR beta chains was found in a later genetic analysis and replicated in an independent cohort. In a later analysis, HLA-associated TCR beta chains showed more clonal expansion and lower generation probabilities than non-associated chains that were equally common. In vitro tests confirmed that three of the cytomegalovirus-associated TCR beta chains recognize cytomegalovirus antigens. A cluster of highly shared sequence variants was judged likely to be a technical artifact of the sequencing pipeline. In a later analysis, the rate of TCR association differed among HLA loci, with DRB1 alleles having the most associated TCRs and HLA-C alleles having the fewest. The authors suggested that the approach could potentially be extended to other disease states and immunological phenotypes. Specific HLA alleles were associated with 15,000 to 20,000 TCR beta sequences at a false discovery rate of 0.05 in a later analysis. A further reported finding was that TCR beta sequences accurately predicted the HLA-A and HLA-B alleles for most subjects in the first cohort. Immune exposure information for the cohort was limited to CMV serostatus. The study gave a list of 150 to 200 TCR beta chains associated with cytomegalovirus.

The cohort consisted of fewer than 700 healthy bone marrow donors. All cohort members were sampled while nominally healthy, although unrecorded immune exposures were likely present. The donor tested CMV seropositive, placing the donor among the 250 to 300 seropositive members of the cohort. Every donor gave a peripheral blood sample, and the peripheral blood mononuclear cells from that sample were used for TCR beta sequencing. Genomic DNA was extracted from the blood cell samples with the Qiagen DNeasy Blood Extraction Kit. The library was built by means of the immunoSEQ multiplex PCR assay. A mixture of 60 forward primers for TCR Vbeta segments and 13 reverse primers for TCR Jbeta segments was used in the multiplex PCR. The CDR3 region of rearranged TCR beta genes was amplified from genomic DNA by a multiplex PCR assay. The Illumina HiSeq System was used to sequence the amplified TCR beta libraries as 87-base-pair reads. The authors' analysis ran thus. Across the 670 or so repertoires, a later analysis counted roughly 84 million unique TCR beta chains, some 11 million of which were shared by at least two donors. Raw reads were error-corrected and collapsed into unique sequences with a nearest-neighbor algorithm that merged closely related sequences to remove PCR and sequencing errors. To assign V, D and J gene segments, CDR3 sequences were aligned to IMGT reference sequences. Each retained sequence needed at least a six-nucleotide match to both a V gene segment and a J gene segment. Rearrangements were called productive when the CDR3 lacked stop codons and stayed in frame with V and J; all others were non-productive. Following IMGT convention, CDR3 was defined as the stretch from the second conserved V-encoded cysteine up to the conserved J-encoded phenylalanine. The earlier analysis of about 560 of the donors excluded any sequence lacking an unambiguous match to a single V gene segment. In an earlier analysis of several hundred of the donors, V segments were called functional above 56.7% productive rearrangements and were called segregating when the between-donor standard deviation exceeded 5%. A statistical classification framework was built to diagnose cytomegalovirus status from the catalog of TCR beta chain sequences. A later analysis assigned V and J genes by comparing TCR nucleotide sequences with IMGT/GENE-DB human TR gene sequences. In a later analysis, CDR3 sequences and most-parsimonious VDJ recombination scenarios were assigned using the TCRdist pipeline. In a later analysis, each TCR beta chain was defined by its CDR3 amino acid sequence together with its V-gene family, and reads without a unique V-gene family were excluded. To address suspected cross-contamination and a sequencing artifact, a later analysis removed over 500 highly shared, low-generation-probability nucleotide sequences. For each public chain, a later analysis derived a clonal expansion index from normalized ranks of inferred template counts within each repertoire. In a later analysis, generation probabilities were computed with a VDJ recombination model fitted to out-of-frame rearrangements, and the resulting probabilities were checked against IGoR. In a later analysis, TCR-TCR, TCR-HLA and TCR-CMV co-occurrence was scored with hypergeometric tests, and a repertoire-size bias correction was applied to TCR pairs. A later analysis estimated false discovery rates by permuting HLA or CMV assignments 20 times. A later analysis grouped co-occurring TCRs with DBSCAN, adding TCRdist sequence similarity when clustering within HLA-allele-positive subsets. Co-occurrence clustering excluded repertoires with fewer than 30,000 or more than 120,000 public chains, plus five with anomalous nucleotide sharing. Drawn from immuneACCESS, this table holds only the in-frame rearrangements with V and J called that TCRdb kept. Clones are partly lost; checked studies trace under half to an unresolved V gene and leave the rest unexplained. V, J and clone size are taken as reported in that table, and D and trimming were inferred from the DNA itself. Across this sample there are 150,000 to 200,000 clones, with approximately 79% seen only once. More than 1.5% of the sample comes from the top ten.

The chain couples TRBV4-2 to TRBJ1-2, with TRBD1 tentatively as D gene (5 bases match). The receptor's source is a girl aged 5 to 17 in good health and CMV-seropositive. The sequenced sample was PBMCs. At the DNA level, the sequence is TGTGCCAGCAGCCTGCTGGGTCAGGGCCACTATGGCTACACCTTC. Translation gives CASSLLGQGHYGYTF.